This T cell receptor beta chain was captured by sequencing in a study of OX40 agonist ivuxolimab in advanced cancers. As for the study more broadly: The costimulatory receptor OX40 (CD134) was targeted by ivuxolimab, a fully human IgG2 agonistic monoclonal antibody. The point of sequencing TCRbeta in the periphery was to test whether ivuxolimab changed TCR sequence diversity and drove clonal T-cell expansion. In the dose-escalation cohort, 70% to 85% of patients were male, and the mean age was around 60 years, with a range of about 23 to 85. Prior anti-PD-1, anti-PD-L1 or anti-CTLA-4 therapy was permitted, and 40% to 50% of dose-escalation patients had received checkpoint inhibitors. Intravenous ivuxolimab was administered to patients every 2 weeks at six dose levels: 0.01, 0.1, 0.3, 1.5, 3 and 10 mg/kg. Among the roughly 54 dose-escalation patients, some 20 had hepatocellular carcinoma, roughly 15 melanoma, 9 renal cell carcinoma and 9 head and neck cancer. The monotherapy dose-escalation portion (N of about 57 patients) of the phase I ivuxolimab trial is reported in the paper. Three dose-escalation patients achieved partial responses, one with hepatocellular carcinoma and two with cutaneous melanoma.

As concerns this clone: Its antigen is currently not known. Per-nucleotide qualities are absent, and no much larger clonotype sits a single base away.

Patients with autoimmune disease history or receiving systemic immunosuppression were excluded from the trial. Peripheral blood for TCR sequencing was collected from all dose cohorts at baseline, on cycle 4 day 1, and on cycle 7 day 1. The samples were taken from a phase I, first-in-human, multicenter, open-label dose-escalation trial of ivuxolimab. Adults with locally advanced or metastatic melanoma, renal cell carcinoma, hepatocellular carcinoma or head and neck squamous cell carcinoma were enrolled in the trial. Before TCR sequencing, CD4+ T cells and CD8+ T cells from peripheral blood were sorted into separate populations. Ends trimmed: V by 5 bases, J by 5 bases; bases unmatched to a gene: 7. Reading from cysteine to phenylalanine, the CDR3 counts 14 amino acids. Only the CDR3 DNA is retained, 42 bases long and in frame from the first base. According to the germline V gene (reference sequence), CDR1 reads MNHEY and CDR2 reads SMNVEV.

Study-level results and caveats: After ivuxolimab, CD8+ T cells had more expanded clones than CD4+ T cells on average. Low levels of normalized T-cell clonal expansion were also seen in some nonresponding patients. At doses of 0.1 to 3.0 mg/kg, clonal expansion of both CD4+ and CD8+ blood T cells was observed from baseline to week 6. In partial responders in the 0.1-3.0 mg/kg groups, normalized peripheral clonal expansion was found to be among the lowest, especially among CD8+ T cells. Which antigens the clonally expanded peripheral T cells were specific for was not determined.

To sequence the TCRbeta CDR3 region, genomic DNA was isolated from the sorted cells. The immunoSEQ Assay was used to sequence the TCRbeta CDR3 regions. Entries here come from immuneACCESS through TCRdb and include only in-frame sequences with V and J called. Some clones fail to appear in such tables; in the studies checked, an unresolved V gene covers under half of the shortfall, and the cause of the remainder is unknown. The sample includes tens of thousands of clones, with 88% observed a single time. Just under 7% of the sample is taken by the ten largest. The chain employs TRBV27 and TRBJ2-3; TRBD1 aligns with 7 central bases. The sequencing here drew on CD4+ or CD8+ T cells sorted from blood, taken in a trial of the OX40 agonist ivuxolimab. The clonotype comes from an adult with an advanced solid tumor such as melanoma, head and neck, liver or kidney cancer. In nucleotide form, the sequence is TGTGCCAGCAGTCCCGGGACAGTTCAAGATACGCAGTATTTT. It is translated as CASSPGTVQDTQYF.